The entry that follows covers one T cell receptor beta chain sequence. This sample is drawn from a study of blood T cell repertoires in COVID-19. About the study: From the United States, Italy and Spain came samples of acute and convalescent COVID-19. In each case, the material was cDNA or gDNA derived from T cells, B-cell-depleted T cells, or PBMCs.

Per the original methods: Reference gene primer amplification yielded estimated nucleated cell counts. Profiled with immunoSEQ multiplex PCR; TCRdb holds only in-frame clones, not every one. V, J and clone size derive from that table, while D and trimming were established from the DNA sequence. The table lists 150,000 to 200,000 clones, around 90% of them singletons. Trimming removed 2 bases at V and 9 bases at J, with 13 bases between. This CDR3 comprises 13 residues. The germline V gene has CDR1 MNHEY and CDR2 SVGAGI. The chain joins TRBV6-5 to TRBJ2-5; possibly TRBD2 for D (5 bases). Material: peripheral blood. This clonotype was obtained from a human donor in a cohort sampled during active COVID-19. CDR3: CASSYNPQEAQYF. The CDR3 DNA is TGTGCCAGCAGTTACAACCCTCAGGAGGCCCAGTACTTC.